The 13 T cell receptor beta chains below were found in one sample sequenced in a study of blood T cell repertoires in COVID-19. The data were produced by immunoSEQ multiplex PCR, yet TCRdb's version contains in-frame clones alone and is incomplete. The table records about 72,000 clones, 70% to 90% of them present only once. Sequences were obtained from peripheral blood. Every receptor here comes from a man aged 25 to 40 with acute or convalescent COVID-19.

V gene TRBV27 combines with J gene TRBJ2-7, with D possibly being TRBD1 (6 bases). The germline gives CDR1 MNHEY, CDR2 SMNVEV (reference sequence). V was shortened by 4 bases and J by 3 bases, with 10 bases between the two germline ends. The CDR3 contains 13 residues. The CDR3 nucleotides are TGTGCCAGCAGTTGGCAGGGGAGCTACGAGCAGTACTTC. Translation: CASSWQGSYEQYF.

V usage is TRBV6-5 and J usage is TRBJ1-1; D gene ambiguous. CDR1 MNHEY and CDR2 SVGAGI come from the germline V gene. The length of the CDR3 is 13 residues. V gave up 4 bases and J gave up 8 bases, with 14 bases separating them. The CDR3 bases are TGTGCCAGCAGTTGGTCACAGTTCCAAGAAGCTTTCTTT. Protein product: CASSWSQFQEAFF.

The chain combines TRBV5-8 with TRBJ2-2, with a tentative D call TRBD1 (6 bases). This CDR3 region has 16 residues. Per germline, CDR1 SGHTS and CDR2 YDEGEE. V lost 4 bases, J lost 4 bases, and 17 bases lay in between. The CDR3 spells CASSRLDRGRTGELFF. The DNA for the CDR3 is TGTGCCAGCAGCCGCCTGGACAGAGGTCGCACCGGGGAGCTGTTTTTT.

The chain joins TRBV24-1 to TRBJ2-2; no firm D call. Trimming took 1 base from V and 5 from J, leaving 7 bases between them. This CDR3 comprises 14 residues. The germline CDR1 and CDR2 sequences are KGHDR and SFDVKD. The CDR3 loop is CATSDLTETGELFF. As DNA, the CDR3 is TGTGCCACCAGTGATTTAACAGAGACCGGGGAGCTGTTTTTT.

CDR3 in DNA: TGTGCCAGCAGTCGGGGACAGGGGAGTCTAGAGACCCAGTACTTC. Translating it yields CASSRGQGSLETQYF. The chain joins TRBV28 to TRBJ2-5; 10 nucleotides line up with TRBD1. Germline CDR1 and CDR2: MDHEN and SYDVKM. V was pared by 5 bases and J by 4 bases, with 7 bases of the junction left unmatched. The CDR3 contains 15 residues.

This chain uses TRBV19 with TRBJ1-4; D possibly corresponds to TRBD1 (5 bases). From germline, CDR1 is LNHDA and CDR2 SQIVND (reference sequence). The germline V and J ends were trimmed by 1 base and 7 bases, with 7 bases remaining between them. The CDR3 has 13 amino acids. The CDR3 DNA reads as TGTGCCAGTAGTATAGTCAGGGCTGAAAAACTGTTTTTT. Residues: CASSIVRAEKLFF. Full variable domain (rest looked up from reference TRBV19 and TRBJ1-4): DGGITQSPKYLFRKEGQNVTLSCEQNLNHDAMYWYRQDPGQGLRLIYYSQIVNDFQKGDIAEGYSVSREKKESFPLTVTSAQKNPTAFYLCASSIVRAEKLFFGSGTQLSVL.

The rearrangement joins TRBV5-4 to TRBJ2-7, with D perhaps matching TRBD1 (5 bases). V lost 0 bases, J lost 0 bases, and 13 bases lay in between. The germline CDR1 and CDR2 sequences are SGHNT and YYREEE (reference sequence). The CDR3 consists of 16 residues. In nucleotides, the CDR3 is TGTGCCAGCAGCTTGGATAAGTACAGGAGCTCCTACGAGCAGTACTTC. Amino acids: CASSLDKYRSSYEQYF.

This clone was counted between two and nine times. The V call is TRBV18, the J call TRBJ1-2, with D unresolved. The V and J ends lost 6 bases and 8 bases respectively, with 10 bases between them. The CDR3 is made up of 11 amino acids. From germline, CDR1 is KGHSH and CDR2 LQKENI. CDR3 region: CASSPGGGYTF. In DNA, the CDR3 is TGTGCCAGCTCCCCGGGAGGGGGCTACACCTTC.

CDR3 in amino acids: CASSAQASGRTYEQYF. CDR3 in DNA: TGTGCCAGTAGTGCCCAGGCGAGCGGGAGGACCTACGAGCAGTACTTC. The V call is TRBV19, the J call TRBJ2-7; 9 bases agree with TRBD2. J was trimmed by 2 bases and V by 5 bases; bases with no gene match: 10. Germline lookup yields CDR1 LNHDA and CDR2 SQIVND (reference sequence). The CDR3 totals 16 residues.

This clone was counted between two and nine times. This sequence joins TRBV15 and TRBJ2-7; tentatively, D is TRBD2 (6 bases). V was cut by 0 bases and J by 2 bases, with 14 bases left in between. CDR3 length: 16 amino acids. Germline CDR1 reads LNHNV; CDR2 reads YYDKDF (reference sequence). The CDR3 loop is CATSREDGRTAYEQYF. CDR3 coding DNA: TGTGCCACCAGCAGAGAAGACGGGAGAACCGCCTACGAGCAGTACTTC.

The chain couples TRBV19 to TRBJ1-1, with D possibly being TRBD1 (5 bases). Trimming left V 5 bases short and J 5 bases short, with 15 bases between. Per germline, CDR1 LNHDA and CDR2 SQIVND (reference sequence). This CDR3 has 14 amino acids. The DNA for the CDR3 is TGTGCCAGTAGTCCTTCGACAGTAGTAACTGAAGCTTTCTTT. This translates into CASSPSTVVTEAFF.

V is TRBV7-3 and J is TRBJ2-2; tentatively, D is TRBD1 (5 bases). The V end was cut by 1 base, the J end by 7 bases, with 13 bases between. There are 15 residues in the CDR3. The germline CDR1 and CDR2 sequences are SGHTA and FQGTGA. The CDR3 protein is CASSLNSLQDGELFF. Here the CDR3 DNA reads TGTGCCAGCAGCTTAAACAGTTTACAGGACGGGGAGCTGTTTTTT.

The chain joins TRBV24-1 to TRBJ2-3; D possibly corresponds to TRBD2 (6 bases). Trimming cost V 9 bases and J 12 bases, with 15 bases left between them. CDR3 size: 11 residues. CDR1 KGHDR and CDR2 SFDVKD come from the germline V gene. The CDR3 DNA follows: TGTGCCACCGGGCGGGACCAAGAACAGTATTTT. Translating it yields CATGRDQEQYF.